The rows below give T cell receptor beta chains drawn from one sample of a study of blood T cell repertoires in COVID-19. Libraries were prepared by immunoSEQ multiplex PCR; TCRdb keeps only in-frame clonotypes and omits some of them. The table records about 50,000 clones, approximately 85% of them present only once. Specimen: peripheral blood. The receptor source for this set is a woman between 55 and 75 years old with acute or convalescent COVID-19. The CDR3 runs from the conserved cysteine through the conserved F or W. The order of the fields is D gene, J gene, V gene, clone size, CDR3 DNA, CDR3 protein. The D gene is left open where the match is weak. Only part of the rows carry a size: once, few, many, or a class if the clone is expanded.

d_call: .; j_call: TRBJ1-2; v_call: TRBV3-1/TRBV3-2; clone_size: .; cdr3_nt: TGTGCCAGCAGACTCGGAGGGGGGGCCCCTAACTATGGCTACACCTTC; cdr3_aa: CASRLGGGAPNYGYTF
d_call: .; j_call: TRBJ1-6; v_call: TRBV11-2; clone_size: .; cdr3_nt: TGTGCCAGCAGACCTACAGCCGAGGGTTCACCCCTCCACTTT; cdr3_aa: CASRPTAEGSPLHF
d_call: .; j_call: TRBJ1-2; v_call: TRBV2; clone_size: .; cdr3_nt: TGTGCCAGCAGTCTAAAAGTTGGGGGGTTTGACGGCTACACCTTC; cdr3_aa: CASSLKVGGFDGYTF
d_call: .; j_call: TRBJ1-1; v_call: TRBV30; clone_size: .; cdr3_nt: TGTGCCTGGAGACTTGGCACTGAAGCTTTCTTT; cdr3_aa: CAWRLGTEAFF
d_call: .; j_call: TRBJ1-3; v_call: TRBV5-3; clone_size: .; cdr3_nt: TGTGCCAGAAGGAGTGGGGAGGAAGAGGGAAACACCATATATTTT; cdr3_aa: CARRSGEEEGNTIYF
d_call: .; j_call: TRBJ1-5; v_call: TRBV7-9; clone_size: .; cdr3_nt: TGTGCCAGCAGCTTAAGCTCTAGCAATCAGCCCCAGCATTTT; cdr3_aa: CASSLSSSNQPQHF
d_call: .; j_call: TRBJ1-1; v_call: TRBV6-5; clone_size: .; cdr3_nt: TGTGCCAGCAGTTACTCCCCCGTCAACACTGAAGCTTTCTTT; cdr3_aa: CASSYSPVNTEAFF
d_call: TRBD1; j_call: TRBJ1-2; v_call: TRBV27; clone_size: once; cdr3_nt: TGTGCCAGCAGTTTTGGACAGGGTCACTATGGCTACACCTTC; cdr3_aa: CASSFGQGHYGYTF
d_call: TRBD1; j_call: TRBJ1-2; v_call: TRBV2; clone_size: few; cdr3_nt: TGTGCCAGCAGTGAAGGACAGGGGTTATACTATGGCTACACCTTC; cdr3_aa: CASSEGQGLYYGYTF
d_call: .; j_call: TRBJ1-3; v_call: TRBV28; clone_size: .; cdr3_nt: TGTGCCAGCAGCCTACCTGGTACTAGCTCTGGAAACACCATATATTTT; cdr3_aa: CASSLPGTSSGNTIYF
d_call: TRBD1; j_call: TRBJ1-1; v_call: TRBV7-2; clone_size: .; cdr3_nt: TGTGCCAGCAGCTTAGCGGACAGGGTCGGTGAAGCTTTCTTT; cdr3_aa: CASSLADRVGEAFF
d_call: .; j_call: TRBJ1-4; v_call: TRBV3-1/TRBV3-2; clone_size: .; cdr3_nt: TGTGCCAGCAGCCAAGCGGCGGGCGACCCTGGAAAACTGTTTTTT; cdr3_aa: CASSQAAGDPGKLFF
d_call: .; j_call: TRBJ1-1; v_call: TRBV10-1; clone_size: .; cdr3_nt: TGCGCCAGCAGTGAGTCGTGGGAGGGCACTGAAGCTTTCTTT; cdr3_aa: CASSESWEGTEAFF
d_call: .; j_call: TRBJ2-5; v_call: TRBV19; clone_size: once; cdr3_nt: TGTGCCAGTAGTATGCTGGGGGCGGGCGAGACCCAGTACTTC; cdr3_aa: CASSMLGAGETQYF
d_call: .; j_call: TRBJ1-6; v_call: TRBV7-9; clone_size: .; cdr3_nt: TGTGCCAGCAGCTTAGATGGGCCCGGGGCCCTCCACTTT; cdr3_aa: CASSLDGPGALHF
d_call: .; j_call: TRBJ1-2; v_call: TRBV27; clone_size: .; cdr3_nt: TGTGCCAGCAGCAGGACAGACCAGTATGGCTACACCTTC; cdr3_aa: CASSRTDQYGYTF
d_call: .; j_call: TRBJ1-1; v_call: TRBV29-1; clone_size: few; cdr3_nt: TGCAGCGCGCAGGACGGACAAAACACTGAAGCTTTCTTT; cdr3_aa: CSAQDGQNTEAFF
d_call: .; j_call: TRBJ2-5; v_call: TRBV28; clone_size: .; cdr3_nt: TGTGCCAGCCGCCGAGCGAGCCTCCAAGAGACCCAGTACTTC; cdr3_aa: CASRRASLQETQYF
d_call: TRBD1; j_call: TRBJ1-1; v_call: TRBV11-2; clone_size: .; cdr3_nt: TGTGCCAGCAGCCACCTGGGACAGGGTAGAGTTGGGGACACTGAAGCTTTCTTT; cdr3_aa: CASSHLGQGRVGDTEAFF
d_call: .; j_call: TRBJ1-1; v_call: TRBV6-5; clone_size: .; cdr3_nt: TGTGCCAGCAGTCGGGGCACTGAAGCTTTCTTT; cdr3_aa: CASSRGTEAFF
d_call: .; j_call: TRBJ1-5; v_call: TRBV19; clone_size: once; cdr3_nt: TGTGCCAGTAGTACGAGGACAGTATATAGCAATCAGCCCCAGCATTTT; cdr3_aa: CASSTRTVYSNQPQHF
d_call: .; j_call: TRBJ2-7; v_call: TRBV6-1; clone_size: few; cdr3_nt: TGTGCCAGCAGTGATAGGAGGCTTACCCTTTCCTACGAGCAGTACTTC; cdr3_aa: CASSDRRLTLSYEQYF
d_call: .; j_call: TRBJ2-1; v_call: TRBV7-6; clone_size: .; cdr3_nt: TGTGCCAGCAGCTATGCGGCCAATGAGCAGTTCTTC; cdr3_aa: CASSYAANEQFF
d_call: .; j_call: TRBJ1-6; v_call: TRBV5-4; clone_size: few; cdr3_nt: TGTGCCAGCAGCTCGAGAGACACAAATTCACCCCTCCACTTT; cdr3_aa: CASSSRDTNSPLHF
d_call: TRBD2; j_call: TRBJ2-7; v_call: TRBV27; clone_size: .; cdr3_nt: TGTGCCAGCAGTGTATCCGGGACTAGCGACGACGAGCAGTACTTC; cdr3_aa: CASSVSGTSDDEQYF
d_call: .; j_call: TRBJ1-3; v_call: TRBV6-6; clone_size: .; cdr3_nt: TGTGCCAGCAGTTCCCCGGGGTATGGAAACACCATATATTTT; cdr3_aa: CASSSPGYGNTIYF
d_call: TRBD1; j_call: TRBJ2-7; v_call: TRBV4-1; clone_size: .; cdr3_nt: TGCGCCAGCAGCCAGGAGGGGACAGGAACCTACGAGCAGTACTTC; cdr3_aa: CASSQEGTGTYEQYF
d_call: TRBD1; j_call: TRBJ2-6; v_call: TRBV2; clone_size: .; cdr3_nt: TGTGCCAGCAGTCTTACAGGGGGCTCTTCTGGGGCCAACGTCCTGACTTTC; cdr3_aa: CASSLTGGSSGANVLTF
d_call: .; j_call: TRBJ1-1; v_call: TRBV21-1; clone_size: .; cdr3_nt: TGTGCCAGCAGAGGGGCGGGACAGACGAACACTGAAGCTTTCTTT; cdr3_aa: CASRGAGQTNTEAFF
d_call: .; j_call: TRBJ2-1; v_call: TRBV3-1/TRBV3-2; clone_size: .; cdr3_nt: TGTGCCAGCACACCCTCGGGGGGCCTTGCTGAGCAGTTCTTC; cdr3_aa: CASTPSGGLAEQFF
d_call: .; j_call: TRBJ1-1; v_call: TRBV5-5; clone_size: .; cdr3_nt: TGTGCCAGCAGCTTGGGCCGAGGCACTGAAGCTTTCTTT; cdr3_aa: CASSLGRGTEAFF
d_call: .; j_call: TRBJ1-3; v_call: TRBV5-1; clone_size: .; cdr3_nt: TGCGCCAGCAGCTTGGTTCCCCAGGCTCCCTCTGGAAACACCATATATTTT; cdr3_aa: CASSLVPQAPSGNTIYF
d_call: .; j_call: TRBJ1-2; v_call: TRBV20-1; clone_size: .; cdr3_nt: TGCAGTGCTAGTGTCAGGGGATATGGCTACACCTTC; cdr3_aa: CSASVRGYGYTF
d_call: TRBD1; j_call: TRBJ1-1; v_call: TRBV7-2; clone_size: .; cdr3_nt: TGTGCCAGCAGCAAGAGACAGGGGGGGAACACTGAAGCTTTCTTT; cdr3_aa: CASSKRQGGNTEAFF
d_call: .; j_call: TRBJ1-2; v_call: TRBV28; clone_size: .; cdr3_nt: TGTGCCAGCGTTGGCCGATCTAACTATGGCTACACCTTC; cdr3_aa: CASVGRSNYGYTF
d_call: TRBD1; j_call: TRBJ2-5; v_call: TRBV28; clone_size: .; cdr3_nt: TGTGCCAGCAGTCAACCGGGACAGGGGGCGGAAGAGACCCAGTACTTC; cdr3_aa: CASSQPGQGAEETQYF
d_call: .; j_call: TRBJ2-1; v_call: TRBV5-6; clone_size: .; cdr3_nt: TGTGCCAGCAGCTTGGAAGCAGGGAATGAGCAGTTCTTC; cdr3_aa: CASSLEAGNEQFF
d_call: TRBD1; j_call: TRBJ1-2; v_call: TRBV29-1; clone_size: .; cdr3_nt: TGCAGCGTCGGGGACAGGTCGATTGGCTACACCTTC; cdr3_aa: CSVGDRSIGYTF
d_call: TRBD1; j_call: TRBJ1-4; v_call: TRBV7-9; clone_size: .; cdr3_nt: TGTGCCAGCAGCTCCAGGGGGCCATTGGAAAAACTGTTTTTT; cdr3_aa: CASSSRGPLEKLFF
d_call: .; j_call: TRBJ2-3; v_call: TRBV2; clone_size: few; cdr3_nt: TGTGCCAGCAGTGATGGACTTATCACAGATACGCAGTATTTT; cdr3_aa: CASSDGLITDTQYF
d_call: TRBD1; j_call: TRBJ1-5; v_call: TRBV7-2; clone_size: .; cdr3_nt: TGTGCCAGCAGCTTAGACCGGACAGGGAATCAGCCCCAGCATTTT; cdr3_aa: CASSLDRTGNQPQHF
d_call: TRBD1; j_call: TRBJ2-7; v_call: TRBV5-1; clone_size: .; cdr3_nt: TGCGCCAGCAGCTGGGGACAGGGGGGATTCGCCTACGAGCAGTACTTC; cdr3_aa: CASSWGQGGFAYEQYF
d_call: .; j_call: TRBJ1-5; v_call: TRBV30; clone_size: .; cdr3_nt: TGTGCCTGGAGTGGGGGTGGGCAGGGGATTAATCAGCCCCAGCATTTT; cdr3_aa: CAWSGGGQGINQPQHF
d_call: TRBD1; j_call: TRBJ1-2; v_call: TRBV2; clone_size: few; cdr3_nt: TGTGCCAGCAGTGGGCGAGACAGGGGCTATGGCTACACCTTC; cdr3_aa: CASSGRDRGYGYTF
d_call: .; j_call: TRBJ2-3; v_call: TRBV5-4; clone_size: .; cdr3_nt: TGTGCCAGCAGCTTGGACTCGCGGGGAAGCACAGATACGCAGTATTTT; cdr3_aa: CASSLDSRGSTDTQYF
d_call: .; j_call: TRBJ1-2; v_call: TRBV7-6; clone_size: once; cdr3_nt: TGTGCCAGCAGCTTAGGTGGCGGGGGTAAAGCTAACTATGGCTACACCTTC; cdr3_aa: CASSLGGGGKANYGYTF
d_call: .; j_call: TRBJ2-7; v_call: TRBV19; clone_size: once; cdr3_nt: TGTGCCAGTAGTATGAGTCGCCACGAGCAGTACTTC; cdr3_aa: CASSMSRHEQYF
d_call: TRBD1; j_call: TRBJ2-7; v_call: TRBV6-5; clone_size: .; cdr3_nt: TGTGCCAGCACCCTACACGGGACAGTTTCCTACGAGCAGTACTTC; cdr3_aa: CASTLHGTVSYEQYF
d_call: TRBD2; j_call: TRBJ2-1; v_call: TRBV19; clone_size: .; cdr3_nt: TGTGCCAGTAGCCGGACTAGCTCCTACAATGAGCAGTTCTTC; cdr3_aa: CASSRTSSYNEQFF
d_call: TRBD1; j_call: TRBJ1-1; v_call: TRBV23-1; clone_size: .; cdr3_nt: TGCGCCAGCAGTCAATCCGAATCAGTAGCAGGGGGGAACACTGAAGCTTTCTTT; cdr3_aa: CASSQSESVAGGNTEAFF
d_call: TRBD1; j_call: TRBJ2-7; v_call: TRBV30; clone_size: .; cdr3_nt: TGTGCCTGGAGCGGACAGGGGGCCAGCGAGCAGTACTTC; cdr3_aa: CAWSGQGASEQYF
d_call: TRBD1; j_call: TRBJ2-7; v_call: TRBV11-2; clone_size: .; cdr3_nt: TGTGCCAGCAGCTTTACCGACAGGGTTGATGAGCAGTACTTC; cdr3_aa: CASSFTDRVDEQYF
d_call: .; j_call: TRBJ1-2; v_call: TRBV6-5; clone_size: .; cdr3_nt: TGTGCCAGCAGGACAGATTCTAACTATGGCTACACCTTC; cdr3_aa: CASRTDSNYGYTF
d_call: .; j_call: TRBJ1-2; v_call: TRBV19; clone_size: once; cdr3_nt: TGTGCCAGTAATGGACTGGCCTATGGCTACACCTTC; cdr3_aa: CASNGLAYGYTF